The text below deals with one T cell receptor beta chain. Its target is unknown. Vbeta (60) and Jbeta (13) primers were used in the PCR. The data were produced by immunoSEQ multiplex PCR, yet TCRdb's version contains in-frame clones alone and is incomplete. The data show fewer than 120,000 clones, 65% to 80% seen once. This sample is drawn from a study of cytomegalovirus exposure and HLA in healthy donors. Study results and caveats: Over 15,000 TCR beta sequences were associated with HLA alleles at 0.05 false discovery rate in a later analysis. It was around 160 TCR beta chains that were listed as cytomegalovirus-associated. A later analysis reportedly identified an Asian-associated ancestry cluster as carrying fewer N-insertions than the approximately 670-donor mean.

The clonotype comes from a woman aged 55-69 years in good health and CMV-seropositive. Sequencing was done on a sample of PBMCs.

This chain's CDR3 is CASSQTGQGVPGELFF. The CDR3 region has the DNA TGTGCCAGCAGCCAGACGGGACAGGGGGTCCCCGGGGAGCTGTTTTTT. The rearrangement links TRBV5-6 to TRBJ2-2; TRBD1 agrees at 11 bases. Germline CDR1 and CDR2: SGHDT and YYEEEE. CDR3 length equals 16 residues. The J segment lost 6 bases and the V segment lost 4 bases, leaving 8 bases of the junction unmatched.